The clone carrying this T cell receptor (beta chain) was seen at least ten times. The data stem from a study of blood T cells in healthy people across ages. Then a second PCR, running about 6 to 11 cycles, was carried out with a sample-barcoded 5' primer and a J-beta primer mix. Every sample gave at least 2.5 million paired-end reads containing CDR3. TCRdb fed the 5' RACE reads into MiXCR, producing one record per CDR3 protein. Of around 1,000,000 distinct CDR3 sequences in the sample, around 25% were seen once. V lost 7 bases and J 3 bases, leaving 15 bases between the germline ends. Germline-derived CDR1 and CDR2 are MDHEN and SYDVKM. The length of the CDR3 is 14 residues. The sample also formed part of further work on T cells of mothers and their children. Per that paper: When the second PCR was run, its M1S primer added sample barcodes and 2-4 random nucleotides. No T cell clones of persistent microchimeric origin were detected.

This sequence joins TRBV28 and TRBJ2-5; D possibly matches TRBD1 or TRBD2 (5 bases each). The sequenced sample was blood. The receptor was isolated from a girl aged 2-9 years in good health. The CDR3 loop reads CASISRDAKETQYF. The CDR3, as DNA: TGTGCCAGCATTTCCCGGGACGCCAAAGAGACCCAGTACTTC.